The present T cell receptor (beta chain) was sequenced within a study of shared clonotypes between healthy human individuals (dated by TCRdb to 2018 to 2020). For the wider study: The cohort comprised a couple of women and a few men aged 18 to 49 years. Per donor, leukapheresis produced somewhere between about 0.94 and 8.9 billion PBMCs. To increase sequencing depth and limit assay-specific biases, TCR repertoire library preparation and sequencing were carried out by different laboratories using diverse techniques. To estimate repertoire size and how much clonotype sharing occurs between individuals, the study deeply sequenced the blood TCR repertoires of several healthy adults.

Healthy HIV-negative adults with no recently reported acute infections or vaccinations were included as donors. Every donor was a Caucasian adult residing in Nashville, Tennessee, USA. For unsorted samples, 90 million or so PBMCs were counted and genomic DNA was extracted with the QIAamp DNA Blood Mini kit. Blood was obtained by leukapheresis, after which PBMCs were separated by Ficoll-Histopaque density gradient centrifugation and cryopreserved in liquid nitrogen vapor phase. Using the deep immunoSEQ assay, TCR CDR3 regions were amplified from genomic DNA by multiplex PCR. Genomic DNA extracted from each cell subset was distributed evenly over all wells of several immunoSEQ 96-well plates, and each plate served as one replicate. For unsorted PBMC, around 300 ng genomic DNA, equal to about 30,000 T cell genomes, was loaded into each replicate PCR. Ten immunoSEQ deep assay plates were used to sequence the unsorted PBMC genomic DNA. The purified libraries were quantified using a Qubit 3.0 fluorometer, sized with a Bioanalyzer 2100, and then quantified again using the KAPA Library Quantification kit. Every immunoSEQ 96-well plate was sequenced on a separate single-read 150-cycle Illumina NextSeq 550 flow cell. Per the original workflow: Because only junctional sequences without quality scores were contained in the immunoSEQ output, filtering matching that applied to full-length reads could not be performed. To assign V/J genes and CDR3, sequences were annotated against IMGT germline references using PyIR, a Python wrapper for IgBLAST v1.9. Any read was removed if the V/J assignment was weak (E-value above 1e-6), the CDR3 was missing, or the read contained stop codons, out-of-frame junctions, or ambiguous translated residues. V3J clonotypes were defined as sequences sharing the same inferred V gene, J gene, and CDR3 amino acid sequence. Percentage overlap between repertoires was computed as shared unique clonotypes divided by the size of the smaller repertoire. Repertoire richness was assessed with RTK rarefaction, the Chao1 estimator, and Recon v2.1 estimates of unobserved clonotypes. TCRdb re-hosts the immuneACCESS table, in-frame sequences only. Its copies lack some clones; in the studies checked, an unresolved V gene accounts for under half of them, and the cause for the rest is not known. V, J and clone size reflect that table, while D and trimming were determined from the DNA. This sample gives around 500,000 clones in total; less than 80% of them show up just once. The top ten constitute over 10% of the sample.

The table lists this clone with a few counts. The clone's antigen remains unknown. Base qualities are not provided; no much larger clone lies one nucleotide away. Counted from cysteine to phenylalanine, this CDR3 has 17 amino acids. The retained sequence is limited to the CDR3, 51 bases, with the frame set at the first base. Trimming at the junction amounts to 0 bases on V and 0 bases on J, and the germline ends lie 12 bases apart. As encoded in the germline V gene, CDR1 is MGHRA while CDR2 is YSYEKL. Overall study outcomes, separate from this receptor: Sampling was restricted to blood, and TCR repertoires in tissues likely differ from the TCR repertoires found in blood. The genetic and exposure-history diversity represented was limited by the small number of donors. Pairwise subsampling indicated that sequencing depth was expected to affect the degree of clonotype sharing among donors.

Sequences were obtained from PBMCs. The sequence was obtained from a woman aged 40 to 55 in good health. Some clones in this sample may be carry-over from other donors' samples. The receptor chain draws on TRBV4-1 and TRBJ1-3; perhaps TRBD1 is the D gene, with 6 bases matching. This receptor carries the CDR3 CASSQDHDRISGNTIYF. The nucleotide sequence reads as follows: TGCGCCAGCAGCCAAGACCACGACAGGATCTCTGGAAACACCATATATTTT.